This is a list of T cell receptor beta chains from one sample in a study of blood T cell repertoires in COVID-19. The method was immunoSEQ multiplex PCR; TCRdb's version includes in-frame clones alone and lacks a portion of them. This table holds 300,000 to 350,000 clones, 88% found once. Input material: PBMCs or T cells enriched from blood (not recorded which). Receptors were obtained from a man under 40 who had recovered from COVID-19. The CDR3 runs from the conserved cysteine through the conserved F or W. A D gene is named only where the DNA matches it firmly. Clone size is stated in some rows and not others, as once, few, many or a class when expanded.

size: -; J: TRBJ1-2; V: TRBV7-9; D: -; CDR3: CASSLQGGTRGYTF; DNA: TGTGCCAGCAGCTTACAGGGTGGAACCAGGGGCTACACCTTC
size: -; J: TRBJ2-1; V: TRBV5-1; D: -; CDR3: CASSSEYQGNEQFF; DNA: TGCGCCAGCAGCTCGGAATACCAGGGTAATGAGCAGTTCTTC
size: few; J: TRBJ2-6; V: TRBV19; D: TRBD1; CDR3: CASSGQGFSSGANVLTF; DNA: TGTGCCAGTAGTGGACAGGGTTTCTCCTCTGGGGCCAACGTCCTGACTTTC
size: -; J: TRBJ2-2; V: TRBV28; D: -; CDR3: CASSLTGGTGELFF; DNA: TGTGCCAGCAGTTTAACAGGAGGGACCGGGGAGCTGTTTTTT
size: -; J: TRBJ1-2; V: TRBV7-9; D: TRBD1; CDR3: CASSLAGQAPYGYTF; DNA: TGTGCCAGCAGCTTAGCGGGACAGGCACCTTATGGCTACACCTTC
size: -; J: TRBJ2-2; V: TRBV14; D: -; CDR3: CASSQGPGTGELFF; DNA: TGTGCCAGCAGCCAAGGTCCGGGCACCGGGGAGCTGTTTTTT
size: -; J: TRBJ2-7; V: TRBV9; D: -; CDR3: CASSLGGLWGQSVYEQYF; DNA: TGTGCCAGCAGCCTAGGGGGGCTGTGGGGACAGTCGGTATACGAGCAGTACTTC
size: -; J: TRBJ2-3; V: TRBV13; D: -; CDR3: CASSTSRTRVHTDTQYF; DNA: TGTGCCAGCAGCACCTCCCGGACCAGGGTCCACACAGATACGCAGTATTTT
size: -; J: TRBJ1-2; V: TRBV29-1; D: -; CDR3: CSASQGPIYGYTF; DNA: TGCAGCGCATCCCAGGGGCCTATTTATGGCTACACCTTC
size: few; J: TRBJ2-7; V: TRBV2; D: -; CDR3: CASTRPGIVYAYEQYF; DNA: TGTGCCAGCACTCGCCCCGGGATAGTCTATGCCTACGAGCAGTACTTC
size: -; J: TRBJ2-5; V: TRBV11-2; D: TRBD2; CDR3: CASTPGGGRETQYF; DNA: TGTGCCAGCACCCCCGGGGGGGGGCGGGAGACCCAGTACTTC
size: -; J: TRBJ2-5; V: TRBV6-5; D: TRBD1; CDR3: CASSLQGRGVLETQYF; DNA: TGTGCCAGCAGTTTACAGGGGCGTGGGGTTTTAGAGACCCAGTACTTC
size: -; J: TRBJ1-6; V: TRBV6-7; D: TRBD1; CDR3: CASSPRTGRHYNSPLHF; DNA: TGTGCCAGCAGTCCCCGGACAGGGAGACACTATAATTCACCCCTCCACTTT
size: -; J: TRBJ1-5; V: TRBV7-2; D: -; CDR3: CASSSYAAGPQHF; DNA: TGTGCCAGCAGCTCCTACGCGGCGGGGCCCCAGCATTTT
size: -; J: TRBJ2-5; V: TRBV28; D: -; CDR3: CASSPGHTQETQYF; DNA: TGTGCCAGCAGTCCGGGACATACACAAGAGACCCAGTACTTC
size: -; J: TRBJ2-7; V: TRBV19; D: TRBD1; CDR3: CASSILYRGFHEQYF; DNA: TGTGCCAGTAGTATCCTTTACAGGGGTTTTCACGAGCAGTACTTC
size: -; J: TRBJ1-2; V: TRBV7-3; D: -; CDR3: CASSSPGVGGYTF; DNA: TGTGCCAGCAGCTCTCCGGGGGTGGGAGGCTACACCTTC
size: -; J: TRBJ2-7; V: TRBV28; D: -; CDR3: CASSPPRGYYEQYF; DNA: TGTGCCAGCAGCCCCCCCCGAGGATACTACGAGCAGTACTTC
size: few; J: TRBJ2-7; V: TRBV3-1/TRBV3-2; D: -; CDR3: CASSQGGVYEQYF; DNA: TGTGCCAGCAGCCAAGGAGGCGTGTACGAGCAGTACTTC
size: -; J: TRBJ2-1; V: TRBV6-5; D: -; CDR3: CASRTGNNEQFF; DNA: TGTGCCAGCAGAACAGGTAACAATGAGCAGTTCTTC
size: -; J: TRBJ1-1; V: TRBV15; D: -; CDR3: CATSRPNTGYGLVNTEAFF; DNA: TGTGCCACCAGCAGACCAAACACAGGGTACGGGCTAGTGAACACTGAAGCTTTCTTT
size: -; J: TRBJ2-1; V: TRBV27; D: -; CDR3: CASSLQTANEQFF; DNA: TGTGCCAGCAGTTTACAGACAGCGAATGAGCAGTTCTTC
size: -; J: TRBJ1-2; V: TRBV28; D: TRBD1; CDR3: CASSLARGRVSYTF; DNA: TGTGCCAGCAGTTTAGCTAGGGGGCGAGTGAGCTACACCTTC
size: -; J: TRBJ1-5; V: TRBV6-2/TRBV6-3; D: -; CDR3: CASSQPKTGIRPQHF; DNA: TGTGCCAGCAGTCAACCCAAGACAGGTATTAGGCCCCAGCATTTT
size: few; J: TRBJ1-1; V: TRBV5-8; D: -; CDR3: CASSLRRGQGGSEAFF; DNA: TGTGCCAGCAGCTTGCGGCGTGGGCAGGGAGGCAGTGAAGCTTTCTTT
size: -; J: TRBJ2-7; V: TRBV4-1; D: -; CDR3: CASSQTMGRTAYEQYF; DNA: TGCGCCAGCAGCCAAACTATGGGACGGACAGCCTACGAGCAGTACTTC
size: -; J: TRBJ2-2; V: TRBV28; D: -; CDR3: CASSLDSYTGELFF; DNA: TGTGCCAGCAGTTTGGACTCGTACACCGGGGAGCTGTTTTTT
size: -; J: TRBJ1-1; V: TRBV9; D: -; CDR3: CASSVAYTTNTEAFF; DNA: TGTGCCAGCAGCGTAGCTTACACTACGAACACTGAAGCTTTCTTT
size: -; J: TRBJ2-1; V: TRBV7-3; D: TRBD2; CDR3: CASAPGRSSYNEQFF; DNA: TGTGCCAGCGCCCCCGGGAGGAGCTCCTACAATGAGCAGTTCTTC
size: -; J: TRBJ2-7; V: TRBV10-2; D: TRBD2; CDR3: CASSGLAGSYEQYF; DNA: TGCGCCAGCAGTGGACTAGCGGGGTCCTACGAGCAGTACTTC
size: -; J: TRBJ1-3; V: TRBV23-1; D: -; CDR3: CASSQSEGHSGNTIYF; DNA: TGCGCCAGCAGTCAATCGGAGGGCCACTCTGGAAACACCATATATTTT
size: -; J: TRBJ2-2; V: TRBV5-4; D: TRBD1; CDR3: CASSLGAGTGITGELFF; DNA: TGTGCCAGCAGCTTGGGCGCCGGGACAGGGATCACCGGGGAGCTGTTTTTT
size: -; J: TRBJ2-3; V: TRBV18; D: -; CDR3: CASSPRHTDTQYF; DNA: TGTGCCAGCTCACCACGTCACACAGATACGCAGTATTTT
size: -; J: TRBJ1-2; V: TRBV7-9; D: TRBD1; CDR3: CASSLRGGQGDYGYTF; DNA: TGTGCCAGCAGCTTACGAGGGGGACAGGGGGACTATGGCTACACCTTC
size: -; J: TRBJ1-1; V: TRBV2; D: -; CDR3: CASSETGLNTEAFF; DNA: TGTGCCAGCAGTGAGACAGGCCTGAACACTGAAGCTTTCTTT
size: -; J: TRBJ1-5; V: TRBV28; D: -; CDR3: CASITTLEREWHF; DNA: TGTGCCAGCATCACGACTCTTGAGAGGGAATGGCATTTT
size: -; J: TRBJ1-1; V: TRBV18; D: -; CDR3: CATLSGQNTEAFF; DNA: TGTGCCACCCTTTCCGGACAGAACACTGAAGCTTTCTTT
size: -; J: TRBJ2-7; V: TRBV7-8; D: -; CDR3: CASSLGSGHYYEQYF; DNA: TGTGCCAGCAGCCTCGGCTCGGGACACTACTACGAGCAGTACTTC
size: -; J: TRBJ2-3; V: TRBV15; D: -; CDR3: CATSSRGITDTQYF; DNA: TGTGCCACCAGCAGTAGGGGGATAACAGATACGCAGTATTTT
size: -; J: TRBJ2-7; V: TRBV6-4; D: TRBD2; CDR3: CASSDMGGSGAVHYEQYF; DNA: TGTGCCAGCAGTGACATGGGGGGGAGCGGAGCCGTCCACTACGAGCAGTACTTC
size: -; J: TRBJ1-1; V: TRBV9; D: -; CDR3: CASSPFSDTNTEAFF; DNA: TGTGCCAGCAGCCCCTTCTCGGACACGAACACTGAAGCTTTCTTT
size: -; J: TRBJ1-1; V: TRBV3-1/TRBV3-2; D: -; CDR3: CASSQVVNTEAFF; DNA: TGTGCCAGCAGCCAGGTAGTGAACACTGAAGCTTTCTTT
size: -; J: TRBJ1-2; V: TRBV19; D: -; CDR3: CASRERAGGPGYGYTF; DNA: TGTGCCAGTAGGGAGAGGGCGGGGGGCCCAGGCTATGGCTACACCTTC
size: -; J: TRBJ1-6; V: TRBV9; D: TRBD1; CDR3: CASSVDRGNSPLHF; DNA: TGTGCCAGCAGCGTGGACAGGGGGAATTCACCCCTCCACTTT
size: -; J: TRBJ1-2; V: TRBV7-2; D: TRBD1; CDR3: CASSLRGGKAGYTF; DNA: TGTGCCAGCAGCTTACGAGGGGGCAAAGCTGGCTACACCTTC
size: -; J: TRBJ1-4; V: TRBV28; D: TRBD1; CDR3: CASSTTGTGEKLFF; DNA: TGTGCCAGCAGCACGACAGGGACGGGTGAAAAACTGTTTTTT
size: once; J: TRBJ1-5; V: TRBV28; D: -; CDR3: CASSAPGQNQPQHF; DNA: TGTGCCAGCAGTGCACCGGGACAAAATCAGCCCCAGCATTTT
size: -; J: TRBJ2-7; V: TRBV10-2; D: -; CDR3: CARPARGPSSYEQYF; DNA: TGCGCCAGACCTGCTCGGGGTCCTAGCTCCTACGAGCAGTACTTC
size: -; J: TRBJ2-7; V: TRBV6-5; D: TRBD1; CDR3: CASSQTGGSYEQYF; DNA: TGTGCCAGCAGTCAGACAGGGGGTTCTTACGAGCAGTACTTC
size: -; J: TRBJ1-2; V: TRBV2; D: -; CDR3: CASTGGPFGGYTF; DNA: TGTGCCAGCACCGGGGGTCCCTTCGGGGGCTACACCTTC
size: -; J: TRBJ2-7; V: TRBV3-1/TRBV3-2; D: -; CDR3: CASSQNDRSVHEQYF; DNA: TGTGCCAGCAGCCAGAATGACAGGTCGGTCCACGAGCAGTACTTC
size: once; J: TRBJ1-6; V: TRBV7-3; D: TRBD1; CDR3: CASSLRDRTGVRNSPLHF; DNA: TGTGCCAGCAGCTTAAGAGACCGTACAGGGGTCCGTAATTCACCCCTCCACTTT
size: -; J: TRBJ1-5; V: TRBV18; D: -; CDR3: CASSPPTSNQPQHF; DNA: TGTGCCAGCTCACCACCGACAAGCAATCAGCCCCAGCATTTT
size: -; J: TRBJ1-2; V: TRBV27; D: TRBD1; CDR3: CASSQRTGIGYTF; DNA: TGTGCCAGCAGTCAACGGACAGGGATTGGCTACACCTTC
size: -; J: TRBJ2-1; V: TRBV19; D: -; CDR3: CASSTDGSSYNEQFF; DNA: TGTGCCAGTAGTACCGATGGGAGCTCCTACAATGAGCAGTTCTTC
size: -; J: TRBJ1-2; V: TRBV19; D: -; CDR3: CASSIGLPNYGYTF; DNA: TGTGCCAGTAGTATAGGGCTCCCGAACTATGGCTACACCTTC
size: -; J: TRBJ2-7; V: TRBV7-9; D: TRBD1; CDR3: CASSLAWQGVYEQYF; DNA: TGTGCCAGCAGCTTAGCCTGGCAGGGGGTCTACGAGCAGTACTTC
size: -; J: TRBJ1-4; V: TRBV5-1; D: TRBD1; CDR3: CASSLRGGLSEKLFF; DNA: TGCGCCAGCAGCTTGCGAGGGGGCCTGAGCGAAAAACTGTTTTTT
size: -; J: TRBJ1-5; V: TRBV19; D: TRBD1; CDR3: CASSIALGQGNSNQPQHF; DNA: TGTGCCAGTAGTATAGCTCTGGGACAGGGAAATAGCAATCAGCCCCAGCATTTT